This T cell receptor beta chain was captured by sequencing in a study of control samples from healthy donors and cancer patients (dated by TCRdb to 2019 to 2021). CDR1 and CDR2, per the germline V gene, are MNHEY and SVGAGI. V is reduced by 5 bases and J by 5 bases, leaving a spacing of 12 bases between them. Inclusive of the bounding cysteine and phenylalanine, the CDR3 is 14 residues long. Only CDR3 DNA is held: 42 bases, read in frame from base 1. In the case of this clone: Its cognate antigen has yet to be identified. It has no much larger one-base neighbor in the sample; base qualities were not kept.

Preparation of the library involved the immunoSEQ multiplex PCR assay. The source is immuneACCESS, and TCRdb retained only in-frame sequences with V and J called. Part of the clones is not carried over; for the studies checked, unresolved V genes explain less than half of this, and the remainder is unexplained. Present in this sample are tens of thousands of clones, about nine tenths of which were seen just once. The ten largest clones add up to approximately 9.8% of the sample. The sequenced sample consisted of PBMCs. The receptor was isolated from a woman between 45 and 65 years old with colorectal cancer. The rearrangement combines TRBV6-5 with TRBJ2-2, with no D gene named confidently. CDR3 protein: CASSNRDLTGELFF. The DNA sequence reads TGTGCCAGCAGTAACAGAGACTTGACCGGGGAGCTGTTTTTT.